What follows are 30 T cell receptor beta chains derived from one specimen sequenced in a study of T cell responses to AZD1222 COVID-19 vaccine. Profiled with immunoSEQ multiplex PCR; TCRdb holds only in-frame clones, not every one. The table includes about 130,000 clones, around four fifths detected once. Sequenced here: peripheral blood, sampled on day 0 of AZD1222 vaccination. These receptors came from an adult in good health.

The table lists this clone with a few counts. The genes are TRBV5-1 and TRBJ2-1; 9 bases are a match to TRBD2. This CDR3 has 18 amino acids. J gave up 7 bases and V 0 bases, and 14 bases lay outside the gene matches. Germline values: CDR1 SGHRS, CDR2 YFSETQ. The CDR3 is CASSLAGHAGGVGNEQFF. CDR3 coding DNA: TGCGCCAGCAGCTTGGCCGGGCATGCGGGAGGGGTGGGAAATGAGCAGTTCTTC.

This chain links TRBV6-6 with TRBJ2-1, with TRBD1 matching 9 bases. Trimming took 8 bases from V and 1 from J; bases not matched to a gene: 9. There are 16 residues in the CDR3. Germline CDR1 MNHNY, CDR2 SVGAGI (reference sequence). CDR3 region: CASRTGGWGSYNEQFF. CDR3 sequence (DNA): TGTGCCAGCCGTACAGGGGGCTGGGGTTCCTACAATGAGCAGTTCTTC.

CDR3 amino acids: CASSRQTGQESPEAFF. The CDR3 bases are TGTGCCAGCAGTCGACAGACAGGACAGGAATCCCCTGAAGCTTTCTTT. V usage is TRBV28 and J usage is TRBJ1-1; 7 positions agree with TRBD1. With V trimmed by 5 bases and J by 6 bases, 15 bases remained unmatched. Germline-derived CDR1 and CDR2 are MDHEN and SYDVKM. This CDR3 spans 16 amino acids.

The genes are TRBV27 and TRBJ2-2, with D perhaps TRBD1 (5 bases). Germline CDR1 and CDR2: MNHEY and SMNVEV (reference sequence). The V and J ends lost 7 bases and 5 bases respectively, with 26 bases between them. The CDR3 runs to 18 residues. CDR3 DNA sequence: TGTGCCAGCACCATAGGGGTTTCGGGCCGCCTAACGACCGGGGAGCTGTTTTTT. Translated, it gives CASTIGVSGRLTTGELFF.

CDR3 sequence: CASSLGRGRNEQYF. CDR3 nucleotide sequence: TGTGCCAGCAGCCTAGGGAGGGGGAGGAACGAGCAGTACTTC. This chain uses TRBV28 with TRBJ2-7, with D possibly matching TRBD2 (7 bases). The V gene's germline CDR1 is MDHEN and CDR2 SYDVKM. The CDR3 extends over 14 amino acids. With 6 bases removed from V and 5 bases from J, the gap between germline ends came to 17 bases.

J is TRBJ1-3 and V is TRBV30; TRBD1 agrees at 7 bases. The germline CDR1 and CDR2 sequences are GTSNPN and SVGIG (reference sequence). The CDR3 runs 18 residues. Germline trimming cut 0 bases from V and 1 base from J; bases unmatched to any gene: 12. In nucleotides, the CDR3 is TGTGCCTGGAGTGTACGGAGGGGGCAGGGGTCTTCTGGAAACACCATATATTTT. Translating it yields CAWSVRRGQGSSGNTIYF.

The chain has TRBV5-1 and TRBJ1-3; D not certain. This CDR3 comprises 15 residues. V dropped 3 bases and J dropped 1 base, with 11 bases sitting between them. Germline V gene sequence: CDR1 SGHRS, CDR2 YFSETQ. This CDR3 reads CASSWVYVSGNTIYF. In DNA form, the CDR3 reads TGCGCCAGCAGCTGGGTTTACGTATCTGGAAACACCATATATTTT.

In nucleotides, the CDR3 is TGCGCCAGCAGCCCTCTCTCTGGGGGCGGGAATCAGCCCCAGCATTTT. Protein product: CASSPLSGGGNQPQHF. This sequence joins TRBV5-1 and TRBJ1-5; possible D gene TRBD1, 6 bases. The CDR3 sequence is 16 residues long. Trimming stripped 4 bases from V and 4 bases from J, with 18 bases between. The germline V gene encodes CDR1 SGHRS and CDR2 YFSETQ. The entire variable domain, with the rest obtained from reference TRBV5-1 and TRBJ1-5, is as follows: KAGVTQTPRYLIKTRGQQVTLSCSPISGHRSVSWYQQTPGQGLQFLFEYFSETQRNKGNFPGRFSGRQFSNSRSEMNVSTLELGDSALYLCASSPLSGGGNQPQHFGDGTRLSIL.

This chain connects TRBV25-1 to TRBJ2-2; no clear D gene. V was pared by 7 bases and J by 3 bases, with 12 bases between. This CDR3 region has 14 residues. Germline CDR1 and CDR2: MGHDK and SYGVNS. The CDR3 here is CASTRFGDTGELFF. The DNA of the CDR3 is TGTGCCAGCACCAGATTCGGTGACACCGGGGAGCTGTTTTTT.

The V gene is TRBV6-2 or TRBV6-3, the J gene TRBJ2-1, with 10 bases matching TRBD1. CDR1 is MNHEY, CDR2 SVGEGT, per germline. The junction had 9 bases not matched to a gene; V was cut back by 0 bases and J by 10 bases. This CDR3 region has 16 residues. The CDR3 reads CASSYSPDRGLLEQFF. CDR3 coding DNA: TGTGCCAGCAGTTACTCGCCCGACAGGGGGCTTTTGGAGCAGTTCTTC.

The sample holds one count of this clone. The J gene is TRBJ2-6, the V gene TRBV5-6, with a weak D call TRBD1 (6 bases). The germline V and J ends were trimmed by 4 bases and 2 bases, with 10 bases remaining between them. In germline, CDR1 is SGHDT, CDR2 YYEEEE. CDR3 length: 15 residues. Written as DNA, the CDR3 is TGTGCCAGCAGCGGATGGACAGCTGGGGCCAACGTCCTGACTTTC. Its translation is CASSGWTAGANVLTF.

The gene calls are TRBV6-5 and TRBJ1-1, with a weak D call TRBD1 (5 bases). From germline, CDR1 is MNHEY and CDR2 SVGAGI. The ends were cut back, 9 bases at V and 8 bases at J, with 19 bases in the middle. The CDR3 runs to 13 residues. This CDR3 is CASWREGIREAFF. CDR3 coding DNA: TGTGCCAGTTGGCGGGAGGGGATCCGAGAAGCTTTCTTT.

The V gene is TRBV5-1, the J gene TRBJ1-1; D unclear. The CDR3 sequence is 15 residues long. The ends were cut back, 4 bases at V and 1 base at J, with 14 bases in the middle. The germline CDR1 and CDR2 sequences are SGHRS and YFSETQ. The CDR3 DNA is TGCGCCAGCAGCGCTAGTGCGGGTTGGAACACTGAAGCTTTCTTT. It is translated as CASSASAGWNTEAFF.

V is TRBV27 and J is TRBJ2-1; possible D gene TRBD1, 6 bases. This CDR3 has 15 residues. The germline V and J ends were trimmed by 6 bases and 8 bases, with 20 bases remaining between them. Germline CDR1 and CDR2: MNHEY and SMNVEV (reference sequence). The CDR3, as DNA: TGTGCCAGCAGGAGGGGGATCAGACAAGTCGATGAGCAGTTCTTC. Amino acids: CASRRGIRQVDEQFF.

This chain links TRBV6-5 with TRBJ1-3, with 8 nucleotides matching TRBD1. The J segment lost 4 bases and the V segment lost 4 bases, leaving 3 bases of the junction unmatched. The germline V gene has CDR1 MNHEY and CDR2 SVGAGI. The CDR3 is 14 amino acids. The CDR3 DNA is TGTGCCAGCAGTTTGACAGGGGCGGGAAACACCATATATTTT. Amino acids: CASSLTGAGNTIYF.

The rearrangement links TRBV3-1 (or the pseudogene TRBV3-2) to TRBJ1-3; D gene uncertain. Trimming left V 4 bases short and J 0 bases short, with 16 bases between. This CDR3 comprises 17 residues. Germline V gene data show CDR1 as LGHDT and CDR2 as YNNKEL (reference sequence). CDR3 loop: CASSPSHPVDSGNTIYF. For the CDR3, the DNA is TGTGCCAGCAGCCCCTCACATCCAGTTGACTCTGGAAACACCATATATTTT.

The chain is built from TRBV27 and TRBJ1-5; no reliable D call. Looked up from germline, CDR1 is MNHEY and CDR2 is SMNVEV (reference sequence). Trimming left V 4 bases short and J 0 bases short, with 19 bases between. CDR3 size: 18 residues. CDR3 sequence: CASSSTRTNKYSNQPQHF. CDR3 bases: TGTGCCAGCAGTTCGACTAGGACCAACAAATATAGCAATCAGCCCCAGCATTTT.

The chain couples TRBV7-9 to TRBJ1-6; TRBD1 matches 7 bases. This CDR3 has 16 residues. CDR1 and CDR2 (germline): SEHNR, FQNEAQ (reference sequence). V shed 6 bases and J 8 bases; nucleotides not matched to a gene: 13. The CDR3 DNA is TGTGCCAGCAGAAGACGACAGGGCCAGGTTGATTCACCCCTCCACTTT. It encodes CASRRRQGQVDSPLHF.

Here the CDR3 reads CASSIGAYRTLDNGGYTF. DNA for the CDR3: TGTGCCAGTAGTATAGGGGCGTATCGGACTTTGGATAACGGGGGCTACACCTTC. The chain is built from TRBV19 and TRBJ1-2; D call uncertain. Per the germline V gene, CDR1 is LNHDA and CDR2 is SQIVND (reference sequence). The CDR3 spans 18 residues. V dropped 1 base and J dropped 8 bases, with 26 bases sitting between them.

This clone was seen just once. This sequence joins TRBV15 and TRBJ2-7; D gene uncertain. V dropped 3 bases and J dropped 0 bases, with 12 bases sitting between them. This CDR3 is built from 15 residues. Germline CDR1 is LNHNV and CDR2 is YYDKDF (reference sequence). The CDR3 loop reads CATSRGGVLSYEQYF. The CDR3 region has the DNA TGTGCCACCAGCAGGGGTGGTGTTCTCTCCTACGAGCAGTACTTC.

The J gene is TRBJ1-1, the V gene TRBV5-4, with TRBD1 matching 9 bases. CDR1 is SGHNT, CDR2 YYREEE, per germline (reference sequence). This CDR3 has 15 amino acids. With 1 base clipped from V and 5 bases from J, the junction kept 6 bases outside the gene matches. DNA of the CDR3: TGTGCCAGCAGCTTGAAGGGACAGGGAGGGACTGAAGCTTTCTTT. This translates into CASSLKGQGGTEAFF.

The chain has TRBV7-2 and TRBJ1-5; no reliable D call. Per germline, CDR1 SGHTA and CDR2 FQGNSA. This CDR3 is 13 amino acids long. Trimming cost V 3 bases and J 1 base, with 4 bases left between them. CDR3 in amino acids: CASSFDSNQPQHF. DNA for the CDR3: TGTGCCAGCAGCTTTGACAGCAATCAGCCCCAGCATTTT. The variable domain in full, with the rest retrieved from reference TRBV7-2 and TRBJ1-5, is GAGVSQSPSNKVTEKGKDVELRCDPISGHTALYWYRQSLGQGLEFLIYFQGNSAPDKSGLPSDRFSAERTGGSVSTLTIQRTQQEDSAVYLCASSFDSNQPQHFGDGTRLSIL.

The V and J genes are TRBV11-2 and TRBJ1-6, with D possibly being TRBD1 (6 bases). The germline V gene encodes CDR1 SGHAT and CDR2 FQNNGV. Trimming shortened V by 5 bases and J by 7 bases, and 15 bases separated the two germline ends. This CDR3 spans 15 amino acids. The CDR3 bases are TGTGCCAGCAGCCCACAGAGCACAGGGAATTCACCCCTCCACTTT. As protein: CASSPQSTGNSPLHF.

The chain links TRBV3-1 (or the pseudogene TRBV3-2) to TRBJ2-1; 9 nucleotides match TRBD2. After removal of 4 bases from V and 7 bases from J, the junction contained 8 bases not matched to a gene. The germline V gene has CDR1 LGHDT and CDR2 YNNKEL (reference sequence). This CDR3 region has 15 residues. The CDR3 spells CASSPQAGGQNEQFF. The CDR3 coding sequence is TGTGCCAGCAGCCCCCAGGCGGGGGGGCAAAATGAGCAGTTCTTC.

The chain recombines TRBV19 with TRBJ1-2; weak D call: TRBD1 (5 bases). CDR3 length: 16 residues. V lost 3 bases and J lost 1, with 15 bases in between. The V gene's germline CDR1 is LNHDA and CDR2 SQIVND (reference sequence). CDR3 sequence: CASSIYGKGNNYGYTF. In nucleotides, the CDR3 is TGTGCCAGTAGTATTTACGGAAAGGGGAATAACTATGGCTACACCTTC.

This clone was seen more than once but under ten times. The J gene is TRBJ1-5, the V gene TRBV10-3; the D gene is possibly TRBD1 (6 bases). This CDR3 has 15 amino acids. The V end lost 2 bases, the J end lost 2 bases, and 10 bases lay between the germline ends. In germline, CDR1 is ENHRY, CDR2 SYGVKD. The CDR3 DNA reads TGTGCCATCAGTGAGGGTGGGGGCGGCAATCAGCCCCAGCATTTT. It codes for CAISEGGGGNQPQHF.

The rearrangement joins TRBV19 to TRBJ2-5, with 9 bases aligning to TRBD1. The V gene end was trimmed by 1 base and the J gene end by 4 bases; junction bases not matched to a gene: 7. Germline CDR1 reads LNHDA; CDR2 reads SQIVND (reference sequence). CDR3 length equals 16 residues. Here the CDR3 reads CASSIVGQGVGETQYF. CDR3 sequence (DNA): TGTGCCAGTAGTATAGTGGGACAGGGAGTAGGAGAGACCCAGTACTTC.

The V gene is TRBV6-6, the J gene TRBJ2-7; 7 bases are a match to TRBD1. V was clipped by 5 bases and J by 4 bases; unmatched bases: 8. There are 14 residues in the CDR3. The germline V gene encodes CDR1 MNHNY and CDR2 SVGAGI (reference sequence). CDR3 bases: TGTGCCAGCAGTCACCCGGGACAGAGATACGAGCAGTACTTC. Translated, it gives CASSHPGQRYEQYF.

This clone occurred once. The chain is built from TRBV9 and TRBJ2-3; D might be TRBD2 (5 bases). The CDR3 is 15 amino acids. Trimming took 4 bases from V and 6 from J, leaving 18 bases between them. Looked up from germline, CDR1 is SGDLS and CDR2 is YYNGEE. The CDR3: CASSPIGVREDTQYF. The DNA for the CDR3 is TGTGCCAGCAGCCCAATCGGGGTCCGAGAGGATACGCAGTATTTT.

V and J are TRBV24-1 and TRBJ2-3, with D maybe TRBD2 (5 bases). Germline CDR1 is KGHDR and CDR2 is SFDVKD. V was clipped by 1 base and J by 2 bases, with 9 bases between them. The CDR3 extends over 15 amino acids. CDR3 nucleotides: TGTGCCACCAGTGATTTAGAGGACTTCACAGATACGCAGTATTTT. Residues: CATSDLEDFTDTQYF.